The sequence of this T cell receptor beta chain was determined in a study of PD-L1 blockade in urothelial cancer. On the study more broadly: The patients first took atezolizumab in about 2014, receiving 1,200 mg intravenously every 3 weeks. Prior exposure to chemotherapy in patients amounted to 0 to 3 regimens received. Analyses used blood from 3 weeks (second dose) and 6 weeks after treatment start.

The germline gives CDR1 SGHRS, CDR2 YFSETQ. The V gene end was trimmed by 4 bases and the J gene end by 8 bases; junction bases not matched to a gene: 13. The CDR3 spans 15 residues. This clone was detected only a few times. Every PCR received spiked-in synthetic TCR analog templates. TCRdb's copy holds only in-frame clones and misses some; the assay was immunoSEQ multiplex PCR. The table shows some 25,000 clones, with approximately 88% occurring only once. This sample comprised PBMCs, obtained around atezolizumab (anti-PD-L1) treatment. The chain couples TRBV5-1 to TRBJ1-2; TRBD1 agrees at 8 bases. The sequence derives from a man aged 65 to 85 with urothelial cancer. CDR3 nucleotide sequence: TGCGCCAGCAGCCCAGAAGGACAGGGTTTGAGAGGCTACACCTTC. It yields the protein CASSPEGQGLRGYTF.